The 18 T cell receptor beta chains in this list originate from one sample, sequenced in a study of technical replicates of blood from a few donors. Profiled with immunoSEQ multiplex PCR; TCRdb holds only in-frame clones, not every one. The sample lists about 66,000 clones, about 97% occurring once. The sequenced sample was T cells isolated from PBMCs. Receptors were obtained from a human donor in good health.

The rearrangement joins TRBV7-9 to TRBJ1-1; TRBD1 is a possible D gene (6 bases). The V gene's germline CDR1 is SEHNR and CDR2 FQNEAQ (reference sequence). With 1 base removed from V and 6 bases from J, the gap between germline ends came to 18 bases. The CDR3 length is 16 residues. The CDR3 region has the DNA TGTGCCAGCAGCTTAGTAGGCAGGGGAAATTTCGCTGAAGCTTTCTTT. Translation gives CASSLVGRGNFAEAFF.

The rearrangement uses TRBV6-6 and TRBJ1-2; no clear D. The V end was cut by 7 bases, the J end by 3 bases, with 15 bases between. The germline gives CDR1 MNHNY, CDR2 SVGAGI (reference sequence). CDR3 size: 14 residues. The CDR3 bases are TGTGCCAGCACCCCCGGGTGGGTGGACTATGGCTACACCTTC. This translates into CASTPGWVDYGYTF.

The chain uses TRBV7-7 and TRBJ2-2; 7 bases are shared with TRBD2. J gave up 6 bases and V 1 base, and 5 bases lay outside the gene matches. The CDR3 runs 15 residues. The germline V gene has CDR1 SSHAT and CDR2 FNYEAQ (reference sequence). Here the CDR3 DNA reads TGTGCCAGCAGCTTAGGTACTAGCGCGTCCGGGGAGCTGTTTTTT. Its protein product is CASSLGTSASGELFF.

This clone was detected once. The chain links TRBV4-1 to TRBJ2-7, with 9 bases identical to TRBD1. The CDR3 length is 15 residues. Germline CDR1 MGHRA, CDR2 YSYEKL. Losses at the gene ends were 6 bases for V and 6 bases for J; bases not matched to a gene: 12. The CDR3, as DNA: TGCGCCAGCAGTACCTCCGGGACAGGGTTGTTCGAGCAGTACTTC. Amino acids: CASSTSGTGLFEQYF.

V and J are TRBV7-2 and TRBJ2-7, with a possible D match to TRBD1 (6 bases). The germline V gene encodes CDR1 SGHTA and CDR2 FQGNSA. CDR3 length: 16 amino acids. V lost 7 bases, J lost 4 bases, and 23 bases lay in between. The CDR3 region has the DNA TGTGCCAGCAACCCTACCAGGGGATGGGATCAATACGAGCAGTACTTC. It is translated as CASNPTRGWDQYEQYF.

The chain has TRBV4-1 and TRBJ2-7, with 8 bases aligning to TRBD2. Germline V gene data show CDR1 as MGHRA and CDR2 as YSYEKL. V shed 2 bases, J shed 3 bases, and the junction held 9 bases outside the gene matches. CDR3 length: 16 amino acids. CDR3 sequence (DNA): TGCGCCAGCAGCCAAATTCCCGGGACTAGAGTCTACGAGCAGTACTTC. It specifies CASSQIPGTRVYEQYF.

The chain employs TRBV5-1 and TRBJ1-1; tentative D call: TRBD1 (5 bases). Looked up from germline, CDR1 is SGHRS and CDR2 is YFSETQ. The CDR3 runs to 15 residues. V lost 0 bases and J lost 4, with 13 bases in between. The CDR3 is CASSLGRDRITEAFF. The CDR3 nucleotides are TGCGCCAGCAGCTTGGGGAGGGACCGTATCACTGAAGCTTTCTTT. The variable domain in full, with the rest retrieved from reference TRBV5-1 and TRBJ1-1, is KAGVTQTPRYLIKTRGQQVTLSCSPISGHRSVSWYQQTPGQGLQFLFEYFSETQRNKGNFPGRFSGRQFSNSRSEMNVSTLELGDSALYLCASSLGRDRITEAFFGQGTRLTVV.

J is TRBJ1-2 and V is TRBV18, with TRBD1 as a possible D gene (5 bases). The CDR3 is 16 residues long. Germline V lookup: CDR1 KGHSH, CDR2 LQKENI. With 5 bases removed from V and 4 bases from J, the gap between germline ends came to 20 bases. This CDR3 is CASSFLGREDTYGYTF. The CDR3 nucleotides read TGTGCCAGCTCATTCCTGGGTAGGGAGGACACCTATGGCTACACCTTC.

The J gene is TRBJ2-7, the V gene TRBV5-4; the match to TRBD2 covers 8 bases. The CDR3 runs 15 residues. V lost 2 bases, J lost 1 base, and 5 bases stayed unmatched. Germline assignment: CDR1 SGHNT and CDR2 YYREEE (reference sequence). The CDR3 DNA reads TGTGCCAGCAGCTTTGGGCTAGCGGGTTCCTACGAGCAGTACTTC. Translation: CASSFGLAGSYEQYF.

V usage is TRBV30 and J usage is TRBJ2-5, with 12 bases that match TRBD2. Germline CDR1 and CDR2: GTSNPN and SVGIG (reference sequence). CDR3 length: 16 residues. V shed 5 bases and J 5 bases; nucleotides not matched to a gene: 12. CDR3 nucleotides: TGTGCCTGGTCTAGGACTAGCGGGGCCATGGGGGAGACCCAGTACTTC. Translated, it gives CAWSRTSGAMGETQYF. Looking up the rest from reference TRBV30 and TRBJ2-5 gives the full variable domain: SQTIHQWPATLVQPVGSPLSLECTVEGTSNPNLYWYRQAAGRGLQLLFYSVGIGQISSEVPQNLSASRPQDRQFILSSKKLLLSDSGFYLCAWSRTSGAMGETQYFGPGTRLLVL.

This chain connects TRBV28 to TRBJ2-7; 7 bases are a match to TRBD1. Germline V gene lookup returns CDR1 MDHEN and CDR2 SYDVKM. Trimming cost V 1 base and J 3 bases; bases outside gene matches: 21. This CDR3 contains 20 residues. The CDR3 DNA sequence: TGTGCCAGCAGTTTATTTCCCGCCATCAACAGGGGAATTGATGGCTACGAGCAGTACTTC. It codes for CASSLFPAINRGIDGYEQYF.

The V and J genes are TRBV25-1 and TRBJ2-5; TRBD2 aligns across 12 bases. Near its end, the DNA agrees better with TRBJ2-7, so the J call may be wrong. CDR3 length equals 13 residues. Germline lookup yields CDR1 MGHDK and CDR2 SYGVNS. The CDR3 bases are TGTGCCAGCGGACTAGCGGGAAACTACGAGCAGTACTTC. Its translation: CASGLAGNYEQYF.

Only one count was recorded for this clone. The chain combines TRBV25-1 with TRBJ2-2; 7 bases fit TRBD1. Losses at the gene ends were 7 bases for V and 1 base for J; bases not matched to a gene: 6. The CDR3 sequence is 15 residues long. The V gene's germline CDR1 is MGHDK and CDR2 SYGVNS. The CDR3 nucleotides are TGTGCCAGCACCAGACAGGGTCGGAACACCGGGGAGCTGTTTTTT. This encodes CASTRQGRNTGELFF.

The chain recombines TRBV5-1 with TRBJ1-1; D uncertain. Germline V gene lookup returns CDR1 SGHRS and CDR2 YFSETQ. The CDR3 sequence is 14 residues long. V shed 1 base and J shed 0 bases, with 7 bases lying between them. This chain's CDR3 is CASSLTVMNTEAFF. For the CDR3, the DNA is TGCGCCAGCAGCTTGACGGTAATGAACACTGAAGCTTTCTTT. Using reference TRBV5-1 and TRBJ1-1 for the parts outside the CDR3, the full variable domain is KAGVTQTPRYLIKTRGQQVTLSCSPISGHRSVSWYQQTPGQGLQFLFEYFSETQRNKGNFPGRFSGRQFSNSRSEMNVSTLELGDSALYLCASSLTVMNTEAFFGQGTRLTVV.

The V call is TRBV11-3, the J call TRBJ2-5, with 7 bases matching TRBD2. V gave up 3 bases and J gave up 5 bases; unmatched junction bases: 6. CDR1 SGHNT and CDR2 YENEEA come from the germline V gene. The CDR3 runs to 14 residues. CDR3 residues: CASSFGGRRETQYF. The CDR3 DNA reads TGTGCCAGCAGCTTCGGCGGGAGAAGGGAGACCCAGTACTTC.

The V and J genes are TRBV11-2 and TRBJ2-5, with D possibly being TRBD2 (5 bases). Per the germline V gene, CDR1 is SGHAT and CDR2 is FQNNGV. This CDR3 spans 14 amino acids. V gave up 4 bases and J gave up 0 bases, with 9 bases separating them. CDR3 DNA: TGTGCCAGCAGCTCGAGACTAAACCAAGAGACCCAGTACTTC. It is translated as CASSSRLNQETQYF.

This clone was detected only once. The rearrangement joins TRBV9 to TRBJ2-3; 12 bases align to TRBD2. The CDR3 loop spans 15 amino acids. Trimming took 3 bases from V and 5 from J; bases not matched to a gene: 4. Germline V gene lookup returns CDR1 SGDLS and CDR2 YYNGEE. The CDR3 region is CASSASGRAGDTQYF. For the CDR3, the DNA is TGTGCCAGCAGCGCTAGCGGGAGGGCGGGAGATACGCAGTATTTT.

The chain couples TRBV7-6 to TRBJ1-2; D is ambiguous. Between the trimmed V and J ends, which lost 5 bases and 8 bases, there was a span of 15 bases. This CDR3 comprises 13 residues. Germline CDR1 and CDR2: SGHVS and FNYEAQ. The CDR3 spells CASSPQNPDGYTF. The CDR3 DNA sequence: TGTGCCAGCAGCCCACAGAACCCTGACGGCTACACCTTC.